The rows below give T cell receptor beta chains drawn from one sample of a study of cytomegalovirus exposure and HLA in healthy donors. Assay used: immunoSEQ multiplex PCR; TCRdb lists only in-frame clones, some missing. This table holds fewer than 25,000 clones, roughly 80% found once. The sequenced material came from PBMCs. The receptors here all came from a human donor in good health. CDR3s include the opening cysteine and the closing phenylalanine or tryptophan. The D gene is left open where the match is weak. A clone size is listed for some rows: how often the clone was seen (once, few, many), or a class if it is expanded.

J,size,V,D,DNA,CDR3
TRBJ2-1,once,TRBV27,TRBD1,TGTGCCAGCAGTTTTCTCGGACAGGGAAGCTCCTACAATGAGCAGTTCTTC,CASSFLGQGSSYNEQFF
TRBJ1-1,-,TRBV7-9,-,TGTGCCAGCAGCCTCCAGATGAACACTGAAGCTTTCTTT,CASSLQMNTEAFF
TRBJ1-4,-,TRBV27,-,TGTGCCAGCAGTATCAGTTCAACTAATGAAAAACTGTTTTTT,CASSISSTNEKLFF
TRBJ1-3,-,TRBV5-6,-,TGTGCCAGCAGCGCCACAGGGACAGGAAACACCATATATTTT,CASSATGTGNTIYF
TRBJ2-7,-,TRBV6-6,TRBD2,TGTGCCAGCAGTTACCGGGGGGAGGAACAGTACTTC,CASSYRGEEQYF
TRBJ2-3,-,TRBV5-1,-,TGCGCCAGCGGTACTAGCCTTAGCACAGATACGCAGTATTTT,CASGTSLSTDTQYF
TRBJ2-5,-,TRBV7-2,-,TGTGCCAGCAGCCTCCAGACAGCCGGAGAGACCCAGTACTTC,CASSLQTAGETQYF
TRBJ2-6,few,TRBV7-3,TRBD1,TGTGCCAGCAGCTTAGCCGGGACAGCCTCATCTGGGGCCAACGTCCTGACTTTC,CASSLAGTASSGANVLTF
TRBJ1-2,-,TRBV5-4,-,TGTGCCAGCAGCTTGGCGCTAACTAACTATGGCTACACCTTC,CASSLALTNYGYTF
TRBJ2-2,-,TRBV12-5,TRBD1,TGTGCTAGTGCCCCGTGGCAGGGGGCTGGAACCGGGGAGCTGTTTTTT,CASAPWQGAGTGELFF
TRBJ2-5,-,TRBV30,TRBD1,TGTGCCTGGGCTTTACAGGGGGCATCAGAGACCCAGTACTTC,CAWALQGASETQYF
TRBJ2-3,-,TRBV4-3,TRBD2,TGCGCCAGCAGGGAACTAGCGGGAGGCACAGATACGCAGTATTTT,CASRELAGGTDTQYF
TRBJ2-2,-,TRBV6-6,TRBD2,TGTGCCAGCAGTTACCTTACTAGCGGGGACACCGGGGAGCTGTTTTTT,CASSYLTSGDTGELFF
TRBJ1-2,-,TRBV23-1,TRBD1,TGCGCCAGCAGTCAATCCCGCAGGGGGCGAGTCTGGGGCTACACCTTC,CASSQSRRGRVWGYTF
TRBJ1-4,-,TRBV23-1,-,TGCGCCAGCAGTCAATTTCAACCAGGGAAAATGATCTCGAATGAAAAACTGTTTTTT,CASSQFQPGKMISNEKLFF
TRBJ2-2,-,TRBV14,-,TGTGCCAGCAGCCAGATGAGGGCTGGCATCGGGGAGCTGTTTTTT,CASSQMRAGIGELFF
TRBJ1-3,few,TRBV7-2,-,TGTGCCAGCAGCTTAGCGGCGGCAGCACTGGGAAACACCATATATTTT,CASSLAAAALGNTIYF
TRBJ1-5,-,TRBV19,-,TGTGCCAGTAGTATAGCTACAGGGAACCAGCCCCAGCATTTT,CASSIATGNQPQHF
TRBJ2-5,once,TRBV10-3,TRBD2,TGTGCCATCAGTGAGTCAGGCGGGAGTGGTGGGACCCAGTACTTC,CAISESGGSGGTQYF
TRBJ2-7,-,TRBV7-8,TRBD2,TGTGCCAGCAGCCGACTAGCGGGAGGGTACGAGCAGTACTTC,CASSRLAGGYEQYF
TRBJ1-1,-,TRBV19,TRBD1,TGTGCCAGTAGTCATGGGTGGGACAGGGGAAACACTGAGGCTTTCTTT,CASSHGWDRGNTEAFF
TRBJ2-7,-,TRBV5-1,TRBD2,TGCGCCAGCAGCCTAGCGGGGGGGCGATACGAGCAGTACTTC,CASSLAGGRYEQYF
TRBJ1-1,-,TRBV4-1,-,TGCGCCAGCACCTCAGGGAATCAGGGCTTAATGGGCACTGAAGCTTTCTTT,CASTSGNQGLMGTEAFF
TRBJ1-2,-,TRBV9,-,TGTGCCAGCAGCGCCGGGGGGGGCTACACCTTC,CASSAGGGYTF
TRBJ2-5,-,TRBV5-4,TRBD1,TGTGCCAGCAGCTCACACCGGACAGGGGCAGAGACCCAGTACTTC,CASSSHRTGAETQYF
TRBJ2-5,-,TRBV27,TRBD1,TGTGCCAGCAGTTTAGTAGGGACAGGCAAAGAGACCCAGTACTTC,CASSLVGTGKETQYF
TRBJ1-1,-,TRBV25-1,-,TGTGCCAGCAGCGAGACCTTCGGGTACACTGAAGCTTTCTTT,CASSETFGYTEAFF
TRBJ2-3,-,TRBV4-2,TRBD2,TGTGCCAGCAGCCATTCCTCCAGCGGGGGGTCGGGTGATACGCAGTATTTT,CASSHSSSGGSGDTQYF
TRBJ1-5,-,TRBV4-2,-,TGTGCCAGCAGCCAAGGAGGGCCCCAGCATTTT,CASSQGGPQHF
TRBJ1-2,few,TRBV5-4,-,TGTGCCAGCAGCTTTGCGGGTTCTAACTATGGCTACACCTTC,CASSFAGSNYGYTF
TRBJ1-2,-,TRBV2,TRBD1,TGTGCCAGCAGTAGGGACAGAGGTGGCTACACCTTC,CASSRDRGGYTF
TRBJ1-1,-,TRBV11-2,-,TGTGCCAGCAGCAATCAGCGGGGGGGCACTGAAGCTTTCTTT,CASSNQRGGTEAFF
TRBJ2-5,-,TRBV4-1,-,TGCGCCAGCAGCCAAGTTGGGGGCTACGCGGGAGAGGCCCAGTACTTC,CASSQVGGYAGEAQYF
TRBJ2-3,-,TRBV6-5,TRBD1,TGTGCCAGCCGAAGACAGGGACATTCAGATACGCAGTATTTT,CASRRQGHSDTQYF
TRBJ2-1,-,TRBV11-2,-,TGTGCCAGCAGCTTATTTGGCGGAGTGTTGAATGAGCAGTTCTTC,CASSLFGGVLNEQFF
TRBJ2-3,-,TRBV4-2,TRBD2,TGTGCCAGCAGTCGAAATAGCGGGGGGACAGATACGCAGTATTTT,CASSRNSGGTDTQYF
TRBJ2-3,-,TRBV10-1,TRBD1,TGCGCCAGCACCGAAGAGACAGGGGGCCGAGATACGCAGTATTTT,CASTEETGGRDTQYF
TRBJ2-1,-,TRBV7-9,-,TGTGCCAGCAGCGTTGGGCCTCCGACATCCTACAATGAGCAGTTCTTC,CASSVGPPTSYNEQFF
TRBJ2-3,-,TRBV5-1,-,TGCGCCAGCAGCTTGACGTTCGGGGCAGATACGCAGTATTTT,CASSLTFGADTQYF
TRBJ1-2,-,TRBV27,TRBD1,TGTGCCAGCAGGCTCTATTTCCGGGACAGCAATGGCTACACCTTC,CASRLYFRDSNGYTF
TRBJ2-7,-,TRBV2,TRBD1,TGTGCCAGTTTCCAACGGGACAGTCGATCAGGAGAGCAGTACTTC,CASFQRDSRSGEQYF
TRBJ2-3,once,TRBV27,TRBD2,TGTGCCAGCAGTCCCCGGACTAGCGGGAGGGCCCATAGTACAGATACGCAGTATTTT,CASSPRTSGRAHSTDTQYF
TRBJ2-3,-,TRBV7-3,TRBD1,TGTGCCAGCAGCCAGGACAGGGGGGCAGATACGCAGTATTTT,CASSQDRGADTQYF
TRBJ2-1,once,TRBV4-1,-,TGCGCCAGCAGCCAAGTCGAGTTCTCAAGCTCCTACAATGAGCAGTTCTTC,CASSQVEFSSSYNEQFF
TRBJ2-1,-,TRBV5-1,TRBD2,TGCGCCAGCAGCCTGGGACTAGAAAATGAGCAGTTCTTC,CASSLGLENEQFF
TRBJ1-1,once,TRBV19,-,TGTGCCAGTAGTGTGGGGATGGCGGGGGGACATCTGAACACTGAAGCTTTCTTT,CASSVGMAGGHLNTEAFF
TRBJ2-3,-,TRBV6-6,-,TGTGCCAGCAGCCCCTCGTTAGATACGCAGTATTTT,CASSPSLDTQYF
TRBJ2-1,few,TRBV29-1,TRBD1,TGCAGCGCCGGACAGGGTGGGGCCCCCGAGCAGTTCTTC,CSAGQGGAPEQFF
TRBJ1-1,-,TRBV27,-,TGTGCCAGCAGTGTCAGGGTGGGCACTGAAGCTTTCTTT,CASSVRVGTEAFF
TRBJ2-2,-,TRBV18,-,TGTGCCAGCTCACCGGCACAGGGAAACACCGGGGAGCTGTTTTTT,CASSPAQGNTGELFF
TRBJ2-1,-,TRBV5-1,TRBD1,TGCGCCAGCAGCTTAACAGGGGCCCCTTCTTACAATGAGCAGTTCTTC,CASSLTGAPSYNEQFF
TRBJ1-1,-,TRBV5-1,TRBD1,TGCGCCAGCAGCTTGGTTCACAGGGGAGGTGGGGCTTTCTTT,CASSLVHRGGGAFF
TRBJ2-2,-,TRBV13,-,TGTGCCAGCAGCTCCCCTGTTGGGCACAACACCGGGGAGCTGTTTTTT,CASSSPVGHNTGELFF
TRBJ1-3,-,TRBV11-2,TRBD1,TGTGCCAGCAGCCCACGGACAGGGCTCACTGGGGACACCATATATTTT,CASSPRTGLTGDTIYF
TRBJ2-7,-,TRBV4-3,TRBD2,TGCGCCAGCAGCCAAGATCCCAGCCAAGCGGGGGGGCCTCCCGAGCAGTACTTC,CASSQDPSQAGGPPEQYF
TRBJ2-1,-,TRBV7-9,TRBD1,TGTGCCAGCAGCTTAGAGTCCAGGGGGCAATACAATGAGCAGTTCTTC,CASSLESRGQYNEQFF
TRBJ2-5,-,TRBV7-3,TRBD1,TGTGCCAGCAGCGTGGGACAGTGGGGAACCCAGTACTTC,CASSVGQWGTQYF
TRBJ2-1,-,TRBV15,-,TGTGCCACCAGCAGAGATCCGAGGTACCACAATGAGCAGTTCTTC,CATSRDPRYHNEQFF
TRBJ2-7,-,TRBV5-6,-,TGTGCCAGCAGCCGCGACAGGTCCTACGAGCAGTACTTC,CASSRDRSYEQYF
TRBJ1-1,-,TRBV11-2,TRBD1,TGTGCCAGCCGCAGGGGGCAGGTAACTGAAGCTTTCTTT,CASRRGQVTEAFF